This passage covers 18 T cell receptor beta chains from one sample sequenced in a study of blood T cell repertoires in COVID-19. Data came from immunoSEQ multiplex PCR; TCRdb stores just in-frame clones and leaves some out. The data show fewer than 450,000 clones, with about 90% seen just once and around 3.5% held by the top ten. Specimen: peripheral blood. The receptors were sampled from a woman aged 18-29 years who had recovered from COVID-19.

The genes are TRBV6-2 or TRBV6-3 and TRBJ1-2; 7 bases map to TRBD1. The CDR3 is 15 residues long. Germline V gene lookup returns CDR1 MNHEY and CDR2 SVGEGT. Trimming took 0 bases from V and 3 from J; bases not matched to a gene: 4. CDR3 nucleotides: TGTGCCAGCAGTTACTCCGACAGGGTCTACTATGGCTACACCTTC. Residues: CASSYSDRVYYGYTF.

This rearrangement joins TRBV19 to TRBJ1-3; no clear D gene. V was pared by 5 bases and J by 1 base, with 9 bases between. The CDR3 contains 14 residues. Looked up from germline, CDR1 is LNHDA and CDR2 is SQIVND (reference sequence). The CDR3 DNA is TGTGCCAGTAGTCGGGGAGGGTCTGGAAACACCATATATTTT. The encoded protein is CASSRGGSGNTIYF.

The chain combines TRBV4-1 with TRBJ1-1; D gene unclear. Germline assignment: CDR1 MGHRA and CDR2 YSYEKL. This CDR3 contains 13 residues. V gave up 2 bases and J gave up 10 bases, with 14 bases separating them. In DNA, the CDR3 is TGCGCCAGCAGCCAAATCACTTCTATCGGAGCTTTCTTT. It translates to CASSQITSIGAFF.

This chain joins TRBV5-1 and TRBJ2-5; 11 bases match TRBD2. Germline CDR1 and CDR2: SGHRS and YFSETQ. V lost 4 bases to trimming and J lost 4 bases; unmatched junction nucleotides: 9. The CDR3 length is 16 residues. The CDR3 DNA is TGCGCCAGCAGCCTGTCGACTAGCGGGGAGGGAGAGACCCAGTACTTC. It yields the protein CASSLSTSGEGETQYF.

V and J are TRBV21-1 and TRBJ1-1; TRBD1 reflects the table's D call only, with no check against the DNA. TRBV21-1 is designated a pseudogene. The CDR3 covers 17 residues. CDR3 in amino acids: CASSNEQWAIMNTEAFF. In DNA, the CDR3 is TGTGCCAGCAGCAATGAACAGTGGGCTATTATGAACACTGAAGCTTTCTTT.

This clone was observed a single time. The junction shows a germline mismatch at one end, possibly a read error. The chain's CDR3 is CASSDSQDFNEQFF. CDR3 sequence (DNA): TGTGCCAGCAGTGACTCGCAGGACTTCAATGAGCAGTTCTTC. The rearrangement uses TRBV6-2 or TRBV6-3 and TRBJ2-1; possible D gene TRBD2, 5 bases. Germline V gene data show CDR1 as MNHEY and CDR2 as SVGEGT. CDR3 length equals 14 residues.

The chain links TRBV19 to TRBJ2-5, with 12 bases fitting TRBD2. The CDR3 consists of 16 residues. Germline CDR1 and CDR2: LNHDA and SQIVND (reference sequence). The trim removed 5 bases at V and 0 bases at J, leaving 4 bases unmatched. The chain's CDR3 is CASSPGLAGYQETQYF. DNA of the CDR3: TGTGCCAGTAGTCCCGGACTAGCGGGGTACCAAGAGACCCAGTACTTC.

The chain is built from TRBV7-2 and TRBJ1-1; D ambiguous. This CDR3 is built from 12 residues. Germline CDR1 reads SGHTA; CDR2 reads FQGNSA. V lost 1 base and J lost 6, with 6 bases in between. The chain's CDR3 is CASSLGSAEAFF. The CDR3, as DNA: TGTGCCAGCAGCTTAGGGAGTGCTGAAGCTTTCTTT. Combining the CDR3 with reference TRBV7-2 and TRBJ1-1 gives the whole variable domain GAGVSQSPSNKVTEKGKDVELRCDPISGHTALYWYRQSLGQGLEFLIYFQGNSAPDKSGLPSDRFSAERTGGSVSTLTIQRTQQEDSAVYLCASSLGSAEAFFGQGTRLTVV.

The V call is TRBV19, the J call TRBJ1-1; D ambiguous. The CDR3 has 13 residues. Germline CDR1 is LNHDA and CDR2 is SQIVND (reference sequence). The V end was cut by 2 bases, the J end by 5 bases, with 9 bases between. The CDR3 is CASSIYPGTEAFF. Here the CDR3 DNA reads TGTGCCAGTAGTATATACCCGGGGACTGAAGCTTTCTTT.

The chain carries TRBV6-2 or TRBV6-3 and TRBJ1-5; weak D call: TRBD1 (5 bases). The CDR3 has 17 residues. Germline CDR1 reads MNHEY; CDR2 reads SVGEGT. V lost 2 bases, J lost 0 bases, and 14 bases lay in between. The CDR3 coding sequence is TGTGCCAGCAGTTACATCCAGGACACCTATAGCAATCAGCCCCAGCATTTT. Its translation is CASSYIQDTYSNQPQHF.

The rearrangement joins TRBV4-3 to TRBJ1-5; unclear D gene. The germline V gene encodes CDR1 LGHNA and CDR2 YSLEER. CDR3 length equals 14 residues. V was clipped by 0 bases and J by 3 bases, with 6 bases between them. The CDR3: CASSQDGINQPQHF. Written as DNA, the CDR3 is TGCGCCAGCAGCCAAGACGGGATCAATCAGCCCCAGCATTTT.

The CDR3 nucleotides read TGCGCCAGCAGCACACCGGGACTAGCGGGACCTACAAACACAGATACGCAGTATTTT. Protein: CASSTPGLAGPTNTDTQYF. The chain employs TRBV5-1 and TRBJ2-3, with 13 bases fitting TRBD2. This CDR3 comprises 19 residues. The ends lost 4 bases at V and 2 bases at J; junction bases unmatched: 13. The germline V gene encodes CDR1 SGHRS and CDR2 YFSETQ. The whole variable domain, remainder taken from reference TRBV5-1 and TRBJ2-3, is KAGVTQTPRYLIKTRGQQVTLSCSPISGHRSVSWYQQTPGQGLQFLFEYFSETQRNKGNFPGRFSGRQFSNSRSEMNVSTLELGDSALYLCASSTPGLAGPTNTDTQYFGPGTRLTVL.

The chain has TRBV7-8 and TRBJ2-7; TRBD2 might be the D (6 bases). Deletions cut 5 bases from V and 3 bases from J, with 14 bases between. This CDR3 is 14 amino acids long. The V gene's germline CDR1 is SGHVS and CDR2 FQNEAQ. This chain's CDR3 is CASSQGTGHYEQYV. Here the CDR3 DNA reads TGTGCCAGCAGCCAAGGGACTGGCCACTACGAGCAGTACGTC.

The gene calls are TRBV11-2 and TRBJ2-1; 12 nucleotides line up with TRBD2. The CDR3 extends over 16 amino acids. CDR1 SGHAT and CDR2 FQNNGV come from the germline V gene. The ends lost 1 base at V and 4 bases at J; junction bases unmatched: 2. The CDR3 spells CASSLATSGSYNEQFF. As DNA, the CDR3 is TGTGCCAGCAGCTTAGCGACTAGCGGGAGTTACAATGAGCAGTTCTTC.

J is TRBJ1-1 and V is TRBV5-4, with no clear D. In germline, CDR1 is SGHNT, CDR2 YYREEE (reference sequence). This CDR3 contains 14 residues. Trimming took 6 bases from V and 5 from J, leaving 17 bases between them. The CDR3 DNA reads as TGTGCCAGCACCCCCCACGGAGGGAGTACTGAAGCTTTCTTT. It is translated as CASTPHGGSTEAFF. The whole variable domain, remainder taken from reference TRBV5-4 and TRBJ1-1, is ETGVTQSPTHLIKTRGQQVTLRCSSQSGHNTVSWYQQALGQGPQFIFQYYREEENGRGNFPPRFSGLQFPNYSSELNVNALELDDSALYLCASTPHGGSTEAFFGQGTRLTVV.

The V gene is TRBV11-3, the J gene TRBJ1-2; 9 bases fit TRBD1. This CDR3 region has 15 residues. The V gene's germline CDR1 is SGHNT and CDR2 YENEEA. The V gene end was trimmed by 6 bases and the J gene end by 7 bases; junction bases not matched to a gene: 12. DNA for the CDR3: TGTGCCAGCAGACCCCGGGACAGGGATGGTTCTGGCTACACCTTC. It specifies CASRPRDRDGSGYTF.

V gene TRBV6-2 or TRBV6-3 combines with J gene TRBJ2-7, with D maybe TRBD1 (6 bases). The CDR3 length is 13 residues. The V end lost 0 bases, the J end lost 11 bases, and 14 bases lay between the germline ends. CDR1 and CDR2 (germline): MNHEY, SVGEGT. CDR3 bases: TGTGCCAGCAGTTACTCGGGCAGGGGAAGGGAGTACGTC. Translated: CASSYSGRGREYV.

The chain employs TRBV4-3 and TRBJ2-4; TRBD2 matches 13 bases. The V segment lost 1 base and the J segment 7 bases; nucleotides outside the gene matches: 7. The CDR3 totals 17 residues. The germline CDR1 and CDR2 sequences are LGHNA and YSLEER. The CDR3 protein is CASSQGTSGRGLNIQYF. CDR3 DNA: TGCGCCAGCAGCCAAGGAACTAGCGGGAGGGGGCTGAACATTCAGTACTTC.